Presented here are 25 T cell receptor beta chains from one specimen sequenced in a study of Ad26.COV2.S vaccination and SARS-CoV-2 variants. TCRdb's copy holds only in-frame clones and misses some; the assay was immunoSEQ multiplex PCR. The table lists hundreds of thousands of clones, 75% to 90% of them singletons. Noted treatment: some 20 received Ad26.COV2.S at low or high dose, single or two shots; several received placebo; per-sample allocation not given. Specimens were obtained on day 63 following the first vaccine or placebo injection. The material sequenced was peripheral blood, taken in a trial of Ad26.COV2.S vaccine versus placebo. These receptor sequences come from a person between 18 and 60 years old who received the Ad26.COV2.S COVID-19 vaccine or a placebo.

The chain is built from TRBV6-1 and TRBJ1-1; D unclear. V dropped 1 base and J dropped 11 bases, with 11 bases sitting between them. Germline loops: CDR1 MNHNS, CDR2 SASEGT. The CDR3 is made up of 12 amino acids. As DNA, the CDR3 is TGTGCCAGCAGTGAAGATGTGGGATCCGCTTTCTTT. This gives the protein CASSEDVGSAFF.

This chain connects TRBV7-2 to TRBJ1-1, with a possible D match to TRBD1 (5 bases). The CDR3 consists of 15 residues. The germline gives CDR1 SGHTA, CDR2 FQGNSA. Trimming pared 4 bases from V and 1 base from J, leaving 13 bases between. DNA of the CDR3: TGTGCCAGCAGCTATAGGGGCGGTTCGAACACTGAAGCTTTCTTT. Amino acid sequence: CASSYRGGSNTEAFF.

The chain uses TRBV19 and TRBJ2-5; 13 nucleotides match TRBD2. The CDR3 is 14 residues long. Germline CDR1 is LNHDA and CDR2 is SQIVND (reference sequence). The V gene end was trimmed by 10 bases and the J gene end by 3 bases; junction bases not matched to a gene: 5. The CDR3 here is CATKGTSGEETQYF. The CDR3 nucleotides read TGTGCCACGAAGGGGACTAGCGGGGAAGAGACCCAGTACTTC.

The chain has TRBV5-6 and TRBJ2-2; 7 bases fit TRBD1. V lost 1 base to trimming and J lost 6 bases; unmatched junction nucleotides: 9. CDR3 length equals 16 residues. Germline CDR1 reads SGHDT; CDR2 reads YYEEEE. The CDR3, as DNA: TGTGCCAGCAGCTTGCTCGACAGGGCTAGCCCCGGGGAGCTGTTTTTT. The encoded protein is CASSLLDRASPGELFF.

The J gene is TRBJ2-7, the V gene TRBV18; D possibly corresponds to TRBD2 (6 bases). CDR1 is KGHSH and CDR2 is LQKENI in the germline V gene. V dropped 3 bases and J dropped 3 bases, with 9 bases sitting between them. There are 13 residues in the CDR3. The CDR3 nucleotides read TGTGCCAGCTCACCCCGGGGGAACTACGAGCAGTACTTC. Its translation is CASSPRGNYEQYF.

V usage is TRBV28 and J usage is TRBJ1-5, with D unresolved. From germline, CDR1 is MDHEN and CDR2 SYDVKM. The CDR3 spans 13 residues. V dropped 1 base and J dropped 5 bases, with 6 bases sitting between them. The CDR3 loop is CASSLSEYQPQHF. For the CDR3, the DNA is TGTGCCAGCAGTTTATCAGAATATCAGCCCCAGCATTTT.

The rearrangement joins TRBV29-1 to TRBJ2-7, with 10 bases fitting TRBD2. V gave up 7 bases and J gave up 4 bases; unmatched junction bases: 4. Germline CDR1 is SQVTM and CDR2 is ANQGSEA. This CDR3 has 12 residues. In DNA, the CDR3 is TGCAGCGGTAGCGGGGGGTCGTACGAGCAGTACTTC. Translation gives CSGSGGSYEQYF.

The rearrangement links TRBV3-1 (or the pseudogene TRBV3-2) to TRBJ1-3; D is uncertain. V lost 2 bases and J lost 4, with 12 bases in between. From germline, CDR1 is LGHDT and CDR2 YNNKEL (reference sequence). The CDR3 runs 15 residues. CDR3 sequence: CASSQNYGFGNTIYF. In DNA form, the CDR3 reads TGTGCCAGCAGCCAAAACTACGGCTTCGGAAACACCATATATTTT.

The rearrangement links TRBV20-1 to TRBJ2-1; maybe TRBD2 (5 bases). Germline lookup yields CDR1 DFQATT and CDR2 SNEGSKA (reference sequence). There are 14 residues in the CDR3. The ends were cut back, 3 bases at V and 5 bases at J, with 14 bases in the middle. CDR3 nucleotide sequence: TGCAGTGCTAGTCCCGGGGTGGAGGACAATGAGCAGTTCTTC. This codes for CSASPGVEDNEQFF.

The chain joins TRBV7-9 to TRBJ1-6; no definite D call. V lost 6 bases to trimming and J lost 7 bases, with 7 bases between them. The V gene's germline CDR1 is SEHNR and CDR2 FQNEAQ (reference sequence). The CDR3 runs 12 residues. In DNA form, the CDR3 reads TGTGCCAGCAGTTTCATGAATTCACCCCTCCACTTT. Encoded protein: CASSFMNSPLHF.

The rearrangement uses TRBV15 and TRBJ2-1; 13 bases agree with TRBD2. The CDR3 contains 16 residues. The ends lost 4 bases at V and 9 bases at J; junction bases unmatched: 9. Germline V gene sequence: CDR1 LNHNV, CDR2 YYDKDF (reference sequence). CDR3 bases: TGTGCCACCAGCAAATTACTAGCGGGAGGGCAGGCTGAGCAGTTCTTC. Its protein product is CATSKLLAGGQAEQFF.

The V and J genes are TRBV28 and TRBJ2-6; D is ambiguous. V gave up 7 bases and J gave up 0 bases, with 7 bases separating them. This CDR3 is built from 14 residues. Germline CDR1 is MDHEN and CDR2 is SYDVKM. The CDR3 DNA is TGTGCCAGCACCACAAGCTCTGGGGCCAACGTCCTGACTTTC. This encodes CASTTSSGANVLTF.

The V gene is TRBV5-1, the J gene TRBJ2-3; TRBD2 is a possible D gene (5 bases). The ends were cut back, 5 bases at V and 4 bases at J, with 17 bases in the middle. The CDR3 is made up of 15 amino acids. In germline, CDR1 is SGHRS, CDR2 YFSETQ. CDR3 coding DNA: TGCGCCAGCAGATCCGGGGAGAGATTCTCAGATACGCAGTATTTT. Its translation is CASRSGERFSDTQYF.

This clone has only a few counts. The genes are TRBV9 and TRBJ1-3, with D unresolved. The CDR3 covers 15 residues. V was pared by 4 bases and J by 0 bases, with 11 bases between. The germline gives CDR1 SGDLS, CDR2 YYNGEE. The CDR3: CASSPRADSGNTIYF. The CDR3 region has the DNA TGTGCCAGCAGCCCCCGCGCAGACTCTGGAAACACCATATATTTT.

The genes are TRBV20-1 and TRBJ2-3; D remains ambiguous. This CDR3 comprises 16 residues. Trimming cost V 3 bases and J 3 bases, with 19 bases left between them. Looked up from germline, CDR1 is DFQATT and CDR2 is SNEGSKA (reference sequence). The CDR3 DNA sequence: TGCAGTGCTAGTTATACCCCGGCCCTACGTACAGATACGCAGTATTTT. Its translation: CSASYTPALRTDTQYF.

The CDR3 DNA reads as TGTGCTTCAGCCCCGCCGAGGGGGACTAACTACGAGCAGTACTTC. This sequence encodes CASAPPRGTNYEQYF. This sequence joins TRBV28 and TRBJ2-7; weak D call: TRBD2 (7 bases). This CDR3 spans 15 amino acids. Germline V gene data show CDR1 as MDHEN and CDR2 as SYDVKM.

This clone was picked up one time. The chain carries TRBV5-5 and TRBJ2-7; the match to TRBD2 covers 9 bases. CDR1 SGHKS and CDR2 YYEKEE come from the germline V gene (reference sequence). After removal of 5 bases from V and 3 bases from J, the junction contained 12 bases not matched to a gene. CDR3 length: 16 amino acids. In DNA, the CDR3 is TGTGCCAGCAGTCTCTCCCGGCGGGGGGGCCTCTACGAGCAGTACTTC. The encoded protein is CASSLSRRGGLYEQYF.

This clone was detected only once. The chain couples TRBV19 to TRBJ1-5, with D maybe TRBD1 (5 bases). The CDR3 is 14 residues long. CDR1 and CDR2 (germline): LNHDA, SQIVND (reference sequence). V shed 7 bases and J shed 1 base, with 11 bases lying between them. CDR3 coding DNA: TGTGCCAGTACTCAGGGAGTCAGCAATCAGCCCCAGCATTTT. The encoded protein is CASTQGVSNQPQHF.

This chain links TRBV2 with TRBJ1-5; 9 bases align to TRBD1. The CDR3 consists of 16 residues. Germline V gene data show CDR1 as SNHLY and CDR2 as FYNNEI. The J segment lost 4 bases and the V segment lost 0 bases, leaving 4 bases of the junction unmatched. The DNA for the CDR3 is TGTGCCAGCAGTGAAGCTCACAGGGGGCGAAATCAGCCCCAGCATTTT. It encodes CASSEAHRGRNQPQHF.

V gene TRBV19 combines with J gene TRBJ2-1; D is uncertain. This CDR3 comprises 11 residues. Looked up from germline, CDR1 is LNHDA and CDR2 is SQIVND (reference sequence). The V end was cut by 7 bases, the J end by 7 bases, with 8 bases between. DNA for the CDR3: TGTGCCAGTAAGACCTTTAATGAGCAGTTCTTC. Translating gives CASKTFNEQFF.

The J gene is TRBJ1-1, the V gene TRBV6-2 or TRBV6-3; D remains unclear. Germline lookup yields CDR1 MNHEY and CDR2 SVGEGT. Trimming removed 4 bases at V and 3 bases at J, with 6 bases between. The CDR3 sequence is 12 residues long. The CDR3 sequence: CASSFLYTEAFF. CDR3 bases: TGTGCCAGCAGTTTTTTGTACACTGAAGCTTTCTTT.

The chain joins TRBV30 to TRBJ2-4; D assignment may be TRBD1 or TRBD2 (5 bases each). Trimming left V 5 bases short and J 4 bases short, with 15 bases between. CDR1 and CDR2 (germline): GTSNPN, SVGIG (reference sequence). The CDR3 is 14 amino acids. The CDR3 reads CAWSTWDGKNIQYF. The DNA for the CDR3 is TGTGCCTGGTCAACCTGGGACGGTAAAAACATTCAGTACTTC.

This clone was counted a single time. This sequence joins TRBV5-1 and TRBJ2-1, with D perhaps being TRBD1 or TRBD2 (5 bases each). V shed 3 bases and J shed 8 bases, with 24 bases lying between them. The CDR3 extends over 17 amino acids. Germline V gene sequence: CDR1 SGHRS, CDR2 YFSETQ. The CDR3 DNA is TGCGCCAGCAGCTGGGGCTATGGGGGTCAGGGTAGTGATGAGCAGTTCTTC. Its protein product is CASSWGYGGQGSDEQFF.

This rearrangement joins TRBV5-1 to TRBJ1-1, with 9 nucleotides matching TRBD1. Losses at the gene ends were 6 bases for V and 0 bases for J; bases not matched to a gene: 15. This CDR3 contains 18 residues. Looked up from germline, CDR1 is SGHRS and CDR2 is YFSETQ. Written as DNA, the CDR3 is TGCGCCAGCAACAGGGGGCCCGCCGTCGGAATTATGAACACTGAAGCTTTCTTT. Its translation is CASNRGPAVGIMNTEAFF. The entire variable domain, with the rest obtained from reference TRBV5-1 and TRBJ1-1, is as follows: KAGVTQTPRYLIKTRGQQVTLSCSPISGHRSVSWYQQTPGQGLQFLFEYFSETQRNKGNFPGRFSGRQFSNSRSEMNVSTLELGDSALYLCASNRGPAVGIMNTEAFFGQGTRLTVV.

V and J are TRBV10-2 and TRBJ2-7; no firm D call. Trimming pared 0 bases from V and 5 bases from J, leaving 5 bases between. This CDR3 is built from 12 residues. Germline loops: CDR1 WSHSY, CDR2 SAAADI. The CDR3 coding sequence is TGCGCCAGCAGTGAGTCTGGAAACGAGCAGTACGTC. It is translated as CASSESGNEQYV.